These 25 T cell receptor beta chains were sequenced from one sample in a study of CD8 T cells in Susac syndrome. An amount of RNA that ranged from roughly 0.45 to 1 ug was reverse transcribed with random hexamers. Each CDR3 protein is one row after TCRdb ran MiXCR on the immunoSEQ multiplex PCR reads. The data contain 71,000 or so distinct CDR3 sequences, over 95% of them singletons. What was sequenced was CD4+ T cells from PBMCs. All receptors come from a human donor with multiple sclerosis.

The rearrangement links TRBV20-1 to TRBJ2-3, with TRBD2 matching over 9 bases. Germline assignment: CDR1 DFQATT and CDR2 SNEGSKA (reference sequence). The CDR3 covers 16 residues. V was pared by 2 bases and J by 0 bases, with 6 bases of the junction left unmatched. The DNA of the CDR3 is TGCAGTGCTAGATGGCGGGGGGGACTAAGCACAGATACGCAGTATTTT. Amino acid sequence: CSARWRGGLSTDTQYF.

The rearrangement uses TRBV7-9 and TRBJ1-2; D remains unclear. This CDR3 is 16 amino acids long. Trimming left V 1 base short and J 5 bases short, with 17 bases between. Germline-derived CDR1 and CDR2 are SEHNR and FQNEAQ (reference sequence). The CDR3 DNA follows: TGTGCCAGCAGCTTAGGTGGTGGAGAGAGACGGTATGGCTACACCTTC. Its translation is CASSLGGGERRYGYTF.

This chain joins TRBV11-1 and TRBJ2-1, with D possibly TRBD1 on 6 matching bases. Germline assignment: CDR1 SGHAT and CDR2 FQDESV (reference sequence). The CDR3 is made up of 13 amino acids. Trimming cost V 4 bases and J 5 bases, with 9 bases left between them. CDR3: CASSSDRNNEQFF. DNA for the CDR3: TGTGCCAGCAGCTCGGACAGAAACAATGAGCAGTTCTTC. Using reference TRBV11-1 and TRBJ2-1 for the parts outside the CDR3, the full variable domain is EAEVAQSPRYKITEKSQAVAFWCDPISGHATLYWYRQILGQGPELLVQFQDESVVDDSQLPKDRFSAERLKGVDSTLKIQPAELGDSAMYLCASSSDRNNEQFFGPGTRLTVL.

This clonotype has a single count. The chain joins TRBV15 to TRBJ2-5; a possible D gene is TRBD1 (5 bases). The CDR3 has 14 residues. The V and J ends lost 3 bases and 1 base respectively, with 9 bases between them. CDR1 and CDR2 from the germline V gene are LNHNV and YYDKDF (reference sequence). The CDR3 bases are TGTGCCACCAGCAGCAAGGGGTCCCAAGAGACCCAGTACTTC. Its translation is CATSSKGSQETQYF.

The chain uses TRBV7-9 and TRBJ2-7; the match to TRBD2 covers 7 bases. The V and J ends lost 6 bases and 0 bases, in that order; junction bases with no gene match: 5. The CDR3 is made up of 14 amino acids. Per the germline V gene, CDR1 is SEHNR and CDR2 is FQNEAQ (reference sequence). The CDR3: CASRGGGASYEQYF. CDR3 DNA sequence: TGTGCCAGCAGGGGCGGGGGTGCCTCCTACGAGCAGTACTTC.

This chain joins TRBV29-1 and TRBJ2-5; D is uncertain. Between the trimmed V and J ends, which lost 6 bases and 2 bases, there was a span of 7 bases. The V gene's germline CDR1 is SQVTM and CDR2 ANQGSEA. This CDR3 has 11 amino acids. CDR3 residues: CSVSLQETQYF. CDR3 nucleotides: TGCAGCGTCTCATTACAAGAGACCCAGTACTTC.

The genes are TRBV3-1 and TRBJ2-3; D remains unclear. The germline V gene encodes CDR1 LGHDT and CDR2 YNNKEL (reference sequence). Deletions cut 3 bases from V and 2 bases from J, with 6 bases between. There are 13 residues in the CDR3. The DNA for the CDR3 is TGTGCCAGCAGCCAGAGATCCACAGATACGCAGTATTTT. Its translation is CASSQRSTDTQYF.

The CDR3 nucleotides are TGTGCCAGCACCGTTCAGGGGAGAGGGGAGCTGTTTTTT. The encoded protein is CASTVQGRGELFF. The rearrangement links TRBV2 to TRBJ2-2, with a tentative D call TRBD1 (6 bases). The CDR3 has 13 amino acids. Trimming cost V 7 bases and J 8 bases, with 14 bases left between them. The V gene's germline CDR1 is SNHLY and CDR2 FYNNEI.

The chain uses TRBV5-1 and TRBJ2-7; 8 bases fit TRBD1. The CDR3 is made up of 14 amino acids. The germline CDR1 and CDR2 sequences are SGHRS and YFSETQ. The J segment lost 1 base and the V segment lost 3 bases, leaving 3 bases of the junction unmatched. CDR3 region: CASSWQGASYEQYF. CDR3 DNA sequence: TGCGCCAGCAGCTGGCAGGGGGCTTCCTACGAGCAGTACTTC.

The rearrangement uses TRBV5-1 and TRBJ2-5; 7 bases map to TRBD1. The CDR3 length is 13 residues. The junction had 1 base not matched to a gene; V was cut back by 5 bases and J by 0 bases. Germline-derived CDR1 and CDR2 are SGHRS and YFSETQ. The CDR3 DNA reads as TGCGCCAGCAGAGGGACAGACCAAGAGACCCAGTACTTC. It encodes CASRGTDQETQYF.

The genes are TRBV30 and TRBJ1-4; 7 bases map to TRBD1. CDR1 and CDR2 from the germline V gene are GTSNPN and SVGIG (reference sequence). V trimming: 4 bases; J trimming: 6 bases; junction bases outside the gene matches: 5. The CDR3 sequence is 13 residues long. CDR3 region: CAWNQQGDEKLFF. The CDR3, as DNA: TGTGCCTGGAACCAGCAGGGGGATGAAAAACTGTTTTTT. Together with reference TRBV30 and TRBJ1-4, the CDR3 gives the full variable domain: SQTIHQWPATLVQPVGSPLSLECTVEGTSNPNLYWYRQAAGRGLQLLFYSVGIGQISSEVPQNLSASRPQDRQFILSSKKLLLSDSGFYLCAWNQQGDEKLFFGSGTQLSVL.

The chain combines TRBV20-1 with TRBJ2-5, with 8 bases lining up with TRBD1. J was trimmed by 0 bases and V by 6 bases; bases with no gene match: 9. In germline, CDR1 is DFQATT, CDR2 SNEGSKA (reference sequence). This CDR3 has 15 residues. DNA for the CDR3: TGCAGTGCCACGGACAGGGCCCTGTACCAAGAGACCCAGTACTTC. Residues: CSATDRALYQETQYF.

The chain is built from TRBV11-2 and TRBJ2-7; D not certain. CDR1 SGHAT and CDR2 FQNNGV come from the germline V gene. The germline V and J ends were trimmed by 1 base and 3 bases, with 4 bases remaining between them. The CDR3 sequence is 12 residues long. The CDR3 nucleotides are TGTGCCAGCAGCTTAGGAGACTACGAGCAGTACTTC. Protein product: CASSLGDYEQYF.

This clonotype was seen once. The chain combines TRBV7-8 with TRBJ2-7; D tentatively reads TRBD1 or TRBD2 (5 bases each). The germline V and J ends were trimmed by 7 bases and 0 bases, with 22 bases remaining between them. Germline V gene data show CDR1 as SGHVS and CDR2 as FQNEAQ. This CDR3 comprises 17 residues. In nucleotides, the CDR3 is TGTGCCAGCACCATCAGCGCCTTCGGGACGGGCTCCTACGAGCAGTACTTC. It codes for CASTISAFGTGSYEQYF.

This chain connects TRBV11-2 to TRBJ2-5; a possible D gene is TRBD2 (6 bases). The CDR3 loop spans 16 amino acids. V was clipped by 1 base and J by 7 bases, with 19 bases between them. CDR1 is SGHAT and CDR2 is FQNNGV in the germline V gene. The CDR3: CASSLGRLAWSGTQYF. The CDR3 DNA sequence: TGTGCCAGCAGCTTAGGGCGGCTAGCGTGGAGTGGGACCCAGTACTTC.

This chain uses TRBV3-1 with TRBJ2-1; unclear D gene. CDR1 and CDR2 (germline): LGHDT, YNNKEL (reference sequence). The CDR3 contains 12 residues. Trimming took 1 base from V and 4 from J, leaving 2 bases between them. The CDR3 nucleotides read TGTGCCAGCAGCCAAGTATACAATGAGCAGTTCTTC. It encodes CASSQVYNEQFF.

The V call is TRBV3-1, the J call TRBJ1-1, with 8 bases aligning to TRBD1. After removal of 3 bases from V and 4 bases from J, the junction contained 4 bases not matched to a gene. The CDR3 is made up of 14 amino acids. CDR1 is LGHDT and CDR2 is YNNKEL in the germline V gene (reference sequence). In nucleotides, the CDR3 is TGTGCCAGCAGCCAGGGCGGACAGGGCACTGAAGCTTTCTTT. It encodes CASSQGGQGTEAFF.

This chain connects TRBV7-2 to TRBJ2-7; TRBD2 agrees at 9 bases. CDR3 length: 14 amino acids. Trimming removed 10 bases from V and 3 bases from J; junction bases left unmatched: 10. Per germline, CDR1 SGHTA and CDR2 FQGNSA. CDR3 in DNA: TGTGCCACCGGAGCTAGCGGGGCTATCTACGAGCAGTACTTC. Translated, it gives CATGASGAIYEQYF.

The chain couples TRBV5-1 to TRBJ2-5, with 7 positions matching TRBD2. The CDR3 is 15 residues long. Germline assignment: CDR1 SGHRS and CDR2 YFSETQ. V trimming: 4 bases; J trimming: 1 base; junction bases outside the gene matches: 7. The CDR3 DNA is TGCGCCAGCAGCCCTATGACTAGCACCCAAGAGACCCAGTACTTC. It yields the protein CASSPMTSTQETQYF. The full variable domain, with the rest looked up from reference TRBV5-1 and TRBJ2-5, is KAGVTQTPRYLIKTRGQQVTLSCSPISGHRSVSWYQQTPGQGLQFLFEYFSETQRNKGNFPGRFSGRQFSNSRSEMNVSTLELGDSALYLCASSPMTSTQETQYFGPGTRLLVL.

The chain has TRBV20-1 and TRBJ2-7; D is perhaps TRBD1 (6 bases). The ends were cut back, 3 bases at V and 7 bases at J, with 16 bases in the middle. The germline V gene encodes CDR1 DFQATT and CDR2 SNEGSKA (reference sequence). The CDR3 sequence is 13 residues long. Here the CDR3 reads CSASSGGKGEQYF. The CDR3 coding sequence is TGCAGTGCTAGTTCTGGGGGCAAAGGGGAGCAGTACTTC.

V usage is TRBV7-2 and J usage is TRBJ2-5; 8 bases are shared with TRBD2. The CDR3 is 15 amino acids. Unmatched junction bases numbered 9, after V lost 8 bases and J lost 1 base. Germline loops: CDR1 SGHTA, CDR2 FQGNSA. The CDR3 region has the DNA TGTGCCAGCGCAATTCGGGGGGGGGTCCAAGAGACCCAGTACTTC. Encoded protein: CASAIRGGVQETQYF.

The chain links TRBV20-1 to TRBJ2-3; 9 bases fit TRBD2. In germline, CDR1 is DFQATT, CDR2 SNEGSKA (reference sequence). V was pared by 1 base and J by 5 bases, with 13 bases of the junction left unmatched. CDR3 length: 17 amino acids. The CDR3 region has the DNA TGCAGTGCTAGAGTGCCGTCCCTAGCGGGGCGGGGAGATACGCAGTATTTT. Its protein is CSARVPSLAGRGDTQYF.

The V call is TRBV2, the J call TRBJ2-5, with TRBD1 matching 8 bases. The V gene end was trimmed by 5 bases and the J gene end by 5 bases; junction bases not matched to a gene: 7. The CDR3 covers 14 residues. CDR1 and CDR2 from the germline V gene are SNHLY and FYNNEI. CDR3 sequence (DNA): TGTGCCAGCAGTTGGACAGGGACCGTGGAGACCCAGTACTTC. Its protein is CASSWTGTVETQYF.

The CDR3: CASSQLAGEKLFF. CDR3 bases: TGCGCCAGCAGCCAATTAGCCGGAGAAAAACTGTTTTTT. V is TRBV4-1 and J is TRBJ1-4; D is ambiguous. The germline V gene has CDR1 MGHRA and CDR2 YSYEKL. Trimming pared 2 bases from V and 8 bases from J, leaving 9 bases between. The CDR3 loop spans 13 amino acids.

This clonotype was found a few times. The V and J genes are TRBV20-1 and TRBJ2-2; maybe TRBD2 (5 bases). CDR3 length: 14 amino acids. CDR1 DFQATT and CDR2 SNEGSKA come from the germline V gene (reference sequence). V lost 5 bases to trimming and J lost 6 bases, with 16 bases between them. CDR3 in DNA: TGCAGTGCTCCGCTCGGAGGTTGGGCCGGGGAGCTGTTTTTT. Protein sequence: CSAPLGGWAGELFF.